This T cell receptor (beta chain) was sequenced during a study of identical twins. TCRdb called the 5' RACE reads again in MiXCR, with one record for every CDR3 protein. The sample lists 200,000 to 250,000 distinct CDR3 sequences, roughly 12% occurring once. The CDR3 sequence is 16 residues long. V shed 7 bases and J shed 2 bases, with 19 bases lying between them. The germline V gene has CDR1 SGDLS and CDR2 YYNGEE. The same sample was also studied in work on yellow fever vaccine responses in identical twins.

Sequencing input: memory (CD45RO+) T cells sorted from blood. The chain joins TRBV9 to TRBJ1-3; TRBD1 might be the D (6 bases). The TCR was taken from a woman aged 18-35 years in good health. CDR3 nucleotides: TGTGCCAGCGCTGCGGGGGCCCCTTTTCCTGGAAACACCATATATTTT. Protein product: CASAAGAPFPGNTIYF.